Listed here is a single T cell receptor beta chain. TCRdb's copy holds only in-frame clones and misses some; the assay was immunoSEQ multiplex PCR. The table has approximately 100,000 clones, less than 85% seen once. Trimming removed 2 bases at V and 5 bases at J, with 16 bases between. This CDR3 comprises 16 residues. Germline V lookup: CDR1 LNHDA, CDR2 SQIVND (reference sequence). This record comes from a study of blood T cell repertoires in COVID-19. Study as a whole: Both acute and convalescent COVID-19 samples were obtained from the United States, Italy and Spain.

The origin of this receptor is a man aged 65 to 79 with active or convalescent COVID-19. The material sequenced was peripheral blood. The chain is built from TRBV19 and TRBJ2-1; maybe TRBD2 (6 bases). In nucleotides, the CDR3 is TGTGCCAGTAGTATAAAAGGAGGGAAGACCCACAATGAGCAGTTCTTC. Its translation is CASSIKGGKTHNEQFF.